The sequence of this TCR beta chain was determined in a study of Ad26.COV2.S vaccination and SARS-CoV-2 variants. Overall study context: The donor participated in the COV1001 trial, in its Ad26.COV2.S arm. Into the muscle, Ad26.COV2.S was dosed once or twice, 56 days apart.

The CDR3 totals 14 residues. Germline CDR1 reads SNHLY; CDR2 reads FYNNEI. V lost 8 bases and J 2 bases, leaving 14 bases between the germline ends. With regard to this clone: Its matching antigen is unknown.

The treatment here: about 20 received Ad26.COV2.S at low or high dose, single or two shots; roughly 5 received placebo; per-sample allocation not given. Vaccine and placebo recipients were sampled on day 63 after the first injection. The sample came from a Boston adult aged 18-55 years. Findings and caveats of the study: After vaccination, substantial breadth of spike-specific CD8+ and CD4+ responses was reported.

Here immunoSEQ multiplex PCR was the method, and the copy in TCRdb shows in-frame clones only, minus some. The table lists some 500,000 clones, 89% of them singletons. This specimen was peripheral blood, taken in a trial of Ad26.COV2.S vaccine versus placebo. This receptor was taken from a person aged 18-65 years who received the Ad26.COV2.S COVID-19 vaccine or a placebo. V usage is TRBV2 and J usage is TRBJ2-3, with TRBD2 as a possible D gene (5 bases). The CDR3 bases are TGTGCCAGCGGCGGGTGGCAGTACACAGATACGCAGTATTTT. Translation gives CASGGWQYTDTQYF.